Listed below are T cell receptor beta chains from one sample, sequenced in a study of blood T cell repertoires in COVID-19. Sequencing used immunoSEQ multiplex PCR; TCRdb keeps in-frame clones, though not all of them. In the table there are fewer than 350,000 clones, around 87% of which are singletons. The material sequenced was peripheral blood. Receptor source: a woman in her fifties or sixties who had recovered from COVID-19. The CDR3 runs from the conserved cysteine through the conserved F or W. A D gene is named only where the DNA matches it firmly. For some rows the clone size is stated as once, few or many, or as a class when expanded; others skip it.

CDR3 protein: CASSYQGGSSPLHF
CDR3 DNA: TGTGCCAGCAGTTACCAGGGCGGGAGTTCACCCCTCCACTTT
V gene: TRBV6-5
clone size: NA
D gene: NA
J gene: TRBJ1-6

CDR3 protein: CASRPPRGVTTEAFF
CDR3 DNA: TGTGCCAGTAGACCCCCCAGGGGCGTTACCACTGAAGCTTTCTTT
V gene: TRBV19
clone size: NA
D gene: NA
J gene: TRBJ1-1

CDR3 protein: CASSQTPNRVLYGYTF
CDR3 DNA: TGTGCCAGCAGCCAAACCCCGAACAGGGTTCTCTATGGCTACACCTTC
V gene: TRBV3-1/TRBV3-2
clone size: NA
D gene: NA
J gene: TRBJ1-2

CDR3 protein: CASSILQGAATEAFF
CDR3 DNA: TGTGCCAGTAGTATCCTACAGGGTGCGGCCACTGAAGCTTTCTTT
V gene: TRBV19
clone size: NA
D gene: NA
J gene: TRBJ1-1

CDR3 protein: CASRSGQNTGELFF
CDR3 DNA: TGTGCCAGCAGGTCCGGACAAAACACCGGGGAGCTGTTTTTT
V gene: TRBV28
clone size: once
D gene: NA
J gene: TRBJ2-2

CDR3 protein: CASRSPGTAANEKLFF
CDR3 DNA: TGTGCCAGCAGGTCCCCTGGCACAGCAGCTAATGAAAAACTGTTTTTT
V gene: TRBV28
clone size: NA
D gene: NA
J gene: TRBJ1-4

CDR3 protein: CASSSTDRDPYGYTF
CDR3 DNA: TGTGCCAGCAGCTCGACGGACAGGGATCCCTATGGCTACACCTTC
V gene: TRBV7-2
clone size: NA
D gene: TRBD1
J gene: TRBJ1-2

CDR3 protein: CASLSGGRTGELFF
CDR3 DNA: TGTGCCAGCCTGTCGGGGGGCCGGACCGGGGAGCTGTTTTTT
V gene: TRBV28
clone size: NA
D gene: NA
J gene: TRBJ2-2

CDR3 protein: CASSQDWSSTGNEQFF
CDR3 DNA: TGTGCCAGCAGCCAAGATTGGTCGTCGACTGGGAATGAGCAGTTCTTC
V gene: TRBV4-2
clone size: NA
D gene: NA
J gene: TRBJ2-1

CDR3 protein: CASSPRVGETQYF
CDR3 DNA: TGCGCCAGCAGCCCCAGGGTTGGCGAGACCCAGTACTTC
V gene: TRBV5-1
clone size: NA
D gene: NA
J gene: TRBJ2-5

CDR3 protein: CATNRGYQETQYF
CDR3 DNA: TGTGCCACCAATCGGGGGTACCAAGAGACCCAGTACTTC
V gene: TRBV5-6
clone size: NA
D gene: NA
J gene: TRBJ2-5

CDR3 protein: CASRSEGALNTEAFF
CDR3 DNA: TGTGCCAGCAGGTCTGAGGGGGCGTTGAACACTGAAGCTTTCTTT
V gene: TRBV11-2
clone size: NA
D gene: TRBD1
J gene: TRBJ1-1

CDR3 protein: CASSQVLHPSRDYGYTF
CDR3 DNA: TGCGCCAGCAGCCAAGTCCTTCATCCGTCCAGGGACTATGGCTACACCTTC
V gene: TRBV4-3
clone size: few
D gene: NA
J gene: TRBJ1-2

CDR3 protein: CATNSGGLADTQYF
CDR3 DNA: TGTGCCACCAATTCGGGGGGCCTAGCAGATACGCAGTATTTT
V gene: TRBV19
clone size: NA
D gene: NA
J gene: TRBJ2-3

CDR3 protein: CASSEARGTGGTGELFF
CDR3 DNA: TGTGCCAGCAGTGAAGCGCGGGGGACAGGGGGGACCGGGGAGCTGTTTTTT
V gene: TRBV6-1
clone size: NA
D gene: TRBD1
J gene: TRBJ2-2

CDR3 protein: CASSPQQGAVIEQYF
CDR3 DNA: TGTGCCAGCAGCCCCCAACAGGGGGCCGTTATCGAGCAGTACTTC
V gene: TRBV7-9
clone size: NA
D gene: TRBD1
J gene: TRBJ2-7

CDR3 protein: CATSKNPQIMNTEAFF
CDR3 DNA: TGTGCCACCAGCAAAAATCCACAGATCATGAACACTGAAGCTTTCTTT
V gene: TRBV15
clone size: NA
D gene: NA
J gene: TRBJ1-1

CDR3 protein: CASRTNRGRDTGANVLTF
CDR3 DNA: TGTGCCAGTAGAACCAACAGGGGGCGCGATACTGGGGCCAACGTCCTGACTTTC
V gene: TRBV19
clone size: many
D gene: TRBD1
J gene: TRBJ2-6

CDR3 protein: CASNGGSTYNEQFF
CDR3 DNA: TGTGCCAGTAATGGCGGGAGTACCTACAATGAGCAGTTCTTC
V gene: TRBV19
clone size: NA
D gene: TRBD2
J gene: TRBJ2-1

CDR3 protein: CASSLRWGAEQYF
CDR3 DNA: TGTGCCAGCAGTTTAAGGTGGGGCGCCGAGCAGTACTTC
V gene: TRBV27
clone size: NA
D gene: NA
J gene: TRBJ2-7

CDR3 protein: CASSLLTPADQPQHF
CDR3 DNA: TGTGCCAGCAGTTTATTGACACCAGCGGATCAGCCCCAGCATTTT
V gene: TRBV28
clone size: NA
D gene: NA
J gene: TRBJ1-5

CDR3 protein: CASSRAGYQETQYF
CDR3 DNA: TGTGCCAGCAGCCGGGCAGGGTACCAAGAGACCCAGTACTTC
V gene: TRBV7-9
clone size: once
D gene: NA
J gene: TRBJ2-5

CDR3 protein: CASSPGLRTDTQYF
CDR3 DNA: TGTGCCAGCAGCCCGGGACTTCGCACAGATACGCAGTATTTT
V gene: TRBV3-1/TRBV3-2
clone size: NA
D gene: NA
J gene: TRBJ2-3

CDR3 protein: CAWNGINTDTQYF
CDR3 DNA: TGTGCCTGGAACGGGATCAACACAGATACGCAGTATTTT
V gene: TRBV30
clone size: NA
D gene: NA
J gene: TRBJ2-3

CDR3 protein: CASSIPGDSGAYEQYF
CDR3 DNA: TGTGCCAGTAGTATTCCCGGTGACAGTGGAGCCTACGAGCAGTACTTC
V gene: TRBV19
clone size: NA
D gene: NA
J gene: TRBJ2-7

CDR3 protein: CASTDKHGRDGTGELFF
CDR3 DNA: TGTGCCAGCACCGATAAACACGGGAGGGACGGCACCGGGGAGCTGTTTTTT
V gene: TRBV27
clone size: NA
D gene: TRBD2
J gene: TRBJ2-2

CDR3 protein: CASSHRQGMNTEAFF
CDR3 DNA: TGTGCCAGCAGTCATCGACAGGGGATGAACACTGAAGCTTTCTTT
V gene: TRBV6-6
clone size: NA
D gene: TRBD1
J gene: TRBJ1-1

CDR3 protein: CASSYSGLNNQPQHF
CDR3 DNA: TGTGCCAGCAGTTACTCGGGACTGAACAATCAGCCCCAGCATTTT
V gene: TRBV6-2/TRBV6-3
clone size: NA
D gene: NA
J gene: TRBJ1-5

CDR3 protein: CASSPTTVGYTF
CDR3 DNA: TGTGCCAGCAGTCCGACAACTGTTGGCTACACCTTC
V gene: TRBV28
clone size: NA
D gene: NA
J gene: TRBJ1-2

CDR3 protein: CAWSYRDHTIYF
CDR3 DNA: TGTGCCTGGAGTTACAGGGATCACACCATATATTTT
V gene: TRBV30
clone size: NA
D gene: NA
J gene: TRBJ1-3

CDR3 protein: CASSQERAPLHF
CDR3 DNA: TGTGCCAGCAGCCAAGAGAGGGCACCCCTCCACTTT
V gene: TRBV4-2
clone size: NA
D gene: NA
J gene: TRBJ1-6

CDR3 protein: CASSTGTGDTIYF
CDR3 DNA: TGTGCCAGCAGTACCGGGACAGGGGACACCATATATTTT
V gene: TRBV7-2
clone size: NA
D gene: TRBD1
J gene: TRBJ1-3

CDR3 protein: CASSLEGGNQPQHF
CDR3 DNA: TGTGCCAGCAGCTTGGAGGGCGGCAATCAGCCCCAGCATTTT
V gene: TRBV7-2
clone size: few
D gene: NA
J gene: TRBJ1-5

CDR3 protein: CASSWGLAGTDTQYF
CDR3 DNA: TGTGCCAGCAGCTGGGGACTAGCGGGCACAGATACGCAGTATTTT
V gene: TRBV7-2
clone size: NA
D gene: TRBD2
J gene: TRBJ2-3

CDR3 protein: CASSIVTFNEQFF
CDR3 DNA: TGTGCCAGTAGTATAGTAACTTTTAATGAGCAGTTCTTC
V gene: TRBV19
clone size: NA
D gene: NA
J gene: TRBJ2-1

CDR3 protein: CASSLGQGGGYTF
CDR3 DNA: TGTGCCAGCAGCTTGGGACAGGGTGGTGGCTACACCTTC
V gene: TRBV7-2
clone size: NA
D gene: TRBD1
J gene: TRBJ1-2

CDR3 protein: CASSAQSNQPQHF
CDR3 DNA: TGTGCCAGTAGCGCACAGTCAAATCAGCCCCAGCATTTT
V gene: TRBV19
clone size: NA
D gene: NA
J gene: TRBJ1-5

CDR3 protein: CASSFDIQTNTEAFF
CDR3 DNA: TGTGCCAGCAGTTTTGATATACAGACGAACACTGAAGCTTTCTTT
V gene: TRBV28
clone size: once
D gene: NA
J gene: TRBJ1-1

CDR3 protein: CASSLARGTEAFF
CDR3 DNA: TGTGCCAGCAGTTTAGCAAGGGGCACTGAAGCTTTCTTT
V gene: TRBV12-3/TRBV12-4
clone size: NA
D gene: NA
J gene: TRBJ1-1

CDR3 protein: CASSLAGTPSEQYF
CDR3 DNA: TGCGCCAGCAGCTTGGCTGGGACTCCATCCGAGCAGTACTTC
V gene: TRBV5-1
clone size: NA
D gene: NA
J gene: TRBJ2-7

CDR3 protein: CASSVAAAANTGELFF
CDR3 DNA: TGTGCCAGCAGCGTAGCAGCGGCAGCCAACACCGGGGAGCTGTTTTTT
V gene: TRBV9
clone size: once
D gene: NA
J gene: TRBJ2-2

CDR3 protein: CAISQLGQAHGYTF
CDR3 DNA: TGTGCCATCAGCCAACTCGGACAGGCGCATGGCTACACCTTC
V gene: TRBV10-3
clone size: NA
D gene: TRBD1
J gene: TRBJ1-2

CDR3 protein: CASSIDRGAYNEQFF
CDR3 DNA: TGTGCCAGTAGTATAGATCGGGGTGCCTACAATGAGCAGTTCTTC
V gene: TRBV19
clone size: NA
D gene: NA
J gene: TRBJ2-1

CDR3 protein: CASSLRGNQPQHF
CDR3 DNA: TGTGCCAGCAGCTTAAGAGGCAATCAGCCCCAGCATTTT
V gene: TRBV7-2
clone size: NA
D gene: NA
J gene: TRBJ1-5

CDR3 protein: CASSWGGDAGELFF
CDR3 DNA: TGTGCCAGCTCGTGGGGGGGCGACGCCGGGGAGCTGTTTTTT
V gene: TRBV7-2
clone size: NA
D gene: NA
J gene: TRBJ2-2

CDR3 protein: CSARRDYEQYF
CDR3 DNA: TGCAGTGCTAGAAGAGACTACGAGCAGTACTTC
V gene: TRBV20-1
clone size: NA
D gene: NA
J gene: TRBJ2-7

CDR3 protein: CASSFLETSTSEQFF
CDR3 DNA: TGTGCCAGCAGTTTCTTGGAGACTAGCACAAGTGAGCAGTTCTTC
V gene: TRBV28
clone size: NA
D gene: TRBD2
J gene: TRBJ2-1

CDR3 protein: CASSPQGSSGYTF
CDR3 DNA: TGTGCCAGCAGCCCTCAGGGTAGTAGCGGCTACACCTTC
V gene: TRBV11-2
clone size: few
D gene: NA
J gene: TRBJ1-2

CDR3 protein: CASSQDRFATNEKLFF
CDR3 DNA: TGCGCCAGCAGCCAAGATCGGTTTGCAACTAATGAAAAACTGTTTTTT
V gene: TRBV4-3
clone size: NA
D gene: NA
J gene: TRBJ1-4

CDR3 protein: CASSDRRGGYTF
CDR3 DNA: TGTGCCAGCAGCGACAGACGTGGCGGCTACACCTTC
V gene: TRBV28
clone size: NA
D gene: NA
J gene: TRBJ1-2

CDR3 protein: CAEGGGNTGELFF
CDR3 DNA: TGTGCGGAAGGAGGGGGCAACACCGGGGAGCTGTTTTTT
V gene: TRBV6-6
clone size: NA
D gene: NA
J gene: TRBJ2-2

CDR3 protein: CASSTRQVTEAFF
CDR3 DNA: TGTGCCAGCAGTACCAGACAGGTTACTGAAGCTTTCTTT
V gene: TRBV6-5
clone size: NA
D gene: NA
J gene: TRBJ1-1

CDR3 protein: CASSRTGTRLGELFF
CDR3 DNA: TGTGCCAGCAGCCGTACAGGGACCCGCCTCGGGGAGCTGTTTTTT
V gene: TRBV3-1/TRBV3-2
clone size: few
D gene: NA
J gene: TRBJ2-2

CDR3 protein: CASRGASGYTF
CDR3 DNA: TGTGCAAGTCGCGGGGCCTCTGGCTACACCTTC
V gene: TRBV12-2
clone size: NA
D gene: NA
J gene: TRBJ1-2

CDR3 protein: CASSIVRQPQETQYF
CDR3 DNA: TGTGCCAGTAGTATAGTTCGACAGCCCCAAGAGACCCAGTACTTC
V gene: TRBV19
clone size: NA
D gene: NA
J gene: TRBJ2-5